This note documents a single T cell receptor (beta chain) sequence. Antigen: not known. This CDR3 contains 11 residues. V lost 4 bases and J lost 6, with 7 bases in between. Germline V gives CDR1 MNHEY, CDR2 SVGAGI. The data were obtained in a study of T cell clonotyping in hematopoietic cell transplantation. Study overall: Recipient samples before transplant were obtained post-cytoreduction.

The time point denotes: recipient sample about 28 days before transplant, after cytoreduction. Study-level points and caveats: Recipient TCR diversity dropped after transplant; expanded clonotypes rose from day 30 to 180. Graft donor and pretransplant recipient Inverse Simpson Index values predicted broader posttransplant TCR diversity.

Only in-frame clones appear in the TCRdb table, and some are missing; sequencing was by immunoSEQ multiplex PCR. The repertoire holds roughly 24,000 clones, with 84% as singletons. The origin of this receptor is a woman in her sixties with acute myeloid leukemia. Some clones in this sample may be carry-over from other donors' samples. The chain is built from TRBV6-5 and TRBJ2-7; D ambiguous. The specimen was peripheral blood mononuclear cells, collected before stem cell transplant. The CDR3, as DNA: TGTGCCAGCAGTTCCTTAGTCGAGCAGTACTTC. It translates to CASSSLVEQYF.